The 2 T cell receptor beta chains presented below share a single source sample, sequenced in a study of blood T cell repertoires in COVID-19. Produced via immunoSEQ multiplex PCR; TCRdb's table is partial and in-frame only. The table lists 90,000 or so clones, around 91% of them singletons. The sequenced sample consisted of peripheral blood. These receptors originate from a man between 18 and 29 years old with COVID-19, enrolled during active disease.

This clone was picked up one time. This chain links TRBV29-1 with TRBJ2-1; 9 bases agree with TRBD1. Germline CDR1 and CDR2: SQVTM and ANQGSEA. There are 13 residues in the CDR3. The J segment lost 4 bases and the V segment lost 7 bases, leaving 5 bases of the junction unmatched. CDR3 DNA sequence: TGCAGCGCCTGGACAGGGGATTACAATGAGCAGTTCTTC. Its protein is CSAWTGDYNEQFF.

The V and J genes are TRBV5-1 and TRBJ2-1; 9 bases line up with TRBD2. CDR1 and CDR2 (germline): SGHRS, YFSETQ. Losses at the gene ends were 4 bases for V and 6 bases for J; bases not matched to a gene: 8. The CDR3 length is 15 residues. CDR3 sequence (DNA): TGCGCCAGCAGCACGGGACTAGCACGGGTCAATGAGCAGTTCTTC. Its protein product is CASSTGLARVNEQFF. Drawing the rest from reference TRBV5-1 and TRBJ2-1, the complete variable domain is KAGVTQTPRYLIKTRGQQVTLSCSPISGHRSVSWYQQTPGQGLQFLFEYFSETQRNKGNFPGRFSGRQFSNSRSEMNVSTLELGDSALYLCASSTGLARVNEQFFGPGTRLTVL.